This TCR beta chain was sequenced for a study of T cells in Graves' hyperthyroidism and ophthalmopathy. For the study at large: Peripheral blood draws took place at initial diagnosis, ahead of any treatment.

Calling Graves' hyperthyroidism stable meant ophthalmopathy did not progress within 18 months. V was shortened by 5 bases and J by 6 bases, with 14 bases between the two germline ends. The germline gives CDR1 SGHTA, CDR2 FQGNSA. The CDR3 extends over 14 amino acids. This clonotype was counted ten times or more. Amplified regions were TCR beta CDR3 sequences from RNA transcripts. RT-PCR in the first round (using the HTBI primer set) targeted the TCR CDR3. TCRdb reprocessed the multiplex PCR reads via MiXCR and lists one record per CDR3 protein. The table records some 620,000 distinct CDR3 sequences, under 20% of them present only once.

This receptor was identified in a woman in her 30s with Graves' hyperthyroidism. The chain couples TRBV7-2 to TRBJ2-1, with unresolved D. What was sequenced was blood. The CDR3 nucleotides are TGTGCCAGCAGCCCTTGGGCCGGACCCAATGAGCAGTTCTTC. This encodes CASSPWAGPNEQFF.